This T cell receptor beta chain was sequenced in a study of shared clonotypes between healthy human individuals. Findings of the study overall: Clonotype sharing levels among donors were expected to vary with sequencing depth. The study drew on few donors, limiting represented genetic and exposure-history diversity. Among four donors, roughly 5.4% of naive CD4 clonotypes were found in common.

The protocol was immunoSEQ multiplex PCR, while the TCRdb copy is restricted to in-frame clones and leaves out a portion. The sample includes under 2,000,000 clones, roughly 95% of them seen just once. Remarks on this clone: Its cognate antigen is unknown.

Naive CD8 isolation took CD45RO-negative cells positively selected for CCR7 and excluded terminally differentiated effector memory CD45RA+ cells. Germline CDR1 and CDR2: SNHLY and FYNNEI. The CDR3 consists of 17 residues. V dropped 4 bases and J dropped 1; count of bases not matched to a gene: 12. The rearrangement uses TRBV2 and TRBJ2-5; 7 nucleotides match TRBD1. The source material was naive CD8+ T cells sorted from blood. The clonotype was recovered from a man between 18 and 29 years old in good health. CDR3 in amino acids: CASSGSVQGIRQETQYF. CDR3 DNA sequence: TGTGCCAGCAGTGGGTCGGTACAGGGGATACGCCAAGAGACCCAGTACTTC.